One T cell receptor (beta chain) is described in this entry. Authors' methods: Researchers report that nucleated cell counts were estimated from reference gene primer amplification. Profiling relied on immunoSEQ multiplex PCR, and the TCRdb table lists in-frame clones only, not all of them. D and trimming come from the DNA, and the V and J calls and clone size come from that table. This table has 150,000 to 200,000 clones, around 79% appearing once. A Seattle source enrolled patients during active infection and followed them longitudinally. The data belong to a study of blood T cell repertoires in COVID-19. Study-wide background: The study drew acute and convalescent COVID-19 samples from the United States, Italy and Spain. T cells, B-cell-depleted T cells, or PBMCs provided the cDNA or gDNA that served as material.

CDR3 length: 16 amino acids. The V and J ends lost 5 bases and 5 bases, in that order; junction bases with no gene match: 11. Germline V lookup: CDR1 ENHRY, CDR2 SYGVKD. Sequenced input: peripheral blood. The chain is built from TRBV10-3 and TRBJ2-3, with 9 bases identical to TRBD1. This clonotype was obtained from a woman aged 55 to 70 with COVID-19, enrolled during active disease. The CDR3 bases are TGTGCCATCAGTTCCCCTACAGGGGGCTGGGGAGATACGCAGTATTTT. This translates into CAISSPTGGWGDTQYF.